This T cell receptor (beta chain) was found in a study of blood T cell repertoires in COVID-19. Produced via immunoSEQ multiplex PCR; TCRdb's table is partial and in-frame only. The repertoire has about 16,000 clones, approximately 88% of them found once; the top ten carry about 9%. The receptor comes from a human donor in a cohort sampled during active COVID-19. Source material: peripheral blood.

CDR3 DNA: TGTGCCAGCAGCATCCAGGGTCGGGCCGGGGAGCTGTTTTTT. It specifies CASSIQGRAGELFF. The gene calls are TRBV5-4 and TRBJ2-2; D might be TRBD1 (5 bases). The CDR3 has 14 amino acids. Germline values: CDR1 SGHNT, CDR2 YYREEE (reference sequence). V was pared by 4 bases and J by 6 bases, with 13 bases between.